The subject of this entry is one TCR beta chain. The junction does not match germline at one end; this may be a read error. Caucasian, healthy and from Russia, the donors were aged between roughly 6 and 100. They isolated at least 6 million PBMCs from each sample. The sample comes from a study of blood T cells in healthy people across ages. CDR3 length equals 14 residues. Germline V CDR1 and CDR2: SSHAT, FNYEAQ (reference sequence). Then a second PCR, running roughly 6 to 12 cycles, was carried out with a sample-barcoded 5' primer and a J-beta primer mix. All cDNA molecules were each tagged by a template-switch adaptor with 12 random nucleotides. TCRdb recomputed calls from the 5' RACE reads with MiXCR, one row per CDR3 protein. The profile shows roughly 1,300,000 distinct CDR3 sequences, almost 60% of them singletons.

The genes are TRBV7-7 and TRBJ2-7, with TRBD2 matching over 11 bases. This clonotype originated in a man between 18 and 35 years old in good health. Sequencing was performed on blood. CDR3 residues: CACSLGTSGYEQYF. In nucleotides, the CDR3 is TGTGCCTGCAGCTTAGGGACTAGCGGCTACGAGCAGTACTTC.